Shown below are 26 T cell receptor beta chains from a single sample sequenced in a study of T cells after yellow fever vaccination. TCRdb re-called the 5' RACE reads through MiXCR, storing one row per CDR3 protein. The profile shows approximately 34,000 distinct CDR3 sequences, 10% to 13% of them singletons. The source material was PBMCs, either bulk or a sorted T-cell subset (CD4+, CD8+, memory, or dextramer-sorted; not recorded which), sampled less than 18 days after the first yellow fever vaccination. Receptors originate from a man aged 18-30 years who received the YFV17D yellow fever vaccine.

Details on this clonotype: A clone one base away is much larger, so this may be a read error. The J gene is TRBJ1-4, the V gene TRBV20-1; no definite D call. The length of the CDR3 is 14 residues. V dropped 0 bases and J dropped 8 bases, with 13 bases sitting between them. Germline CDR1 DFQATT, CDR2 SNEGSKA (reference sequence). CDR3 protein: CSARDKGLREKLFF. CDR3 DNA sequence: TGCAGTGCTAGAGATAAGGGTTTGCGCGAAAAACTGTTTTTT.

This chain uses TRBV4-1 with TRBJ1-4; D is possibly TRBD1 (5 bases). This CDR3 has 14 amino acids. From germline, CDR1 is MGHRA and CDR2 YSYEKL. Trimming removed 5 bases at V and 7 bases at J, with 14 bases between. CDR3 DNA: TGCGCCAGCAGCGCCGACGGGACTCGTGAAAAACTGTTTTTT. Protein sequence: CASSADGTREKLFF.

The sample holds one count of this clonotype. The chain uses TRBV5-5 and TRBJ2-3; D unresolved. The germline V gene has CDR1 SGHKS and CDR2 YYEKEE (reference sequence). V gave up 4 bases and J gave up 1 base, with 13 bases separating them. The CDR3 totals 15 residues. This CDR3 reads CASSPGPICTDTQYF. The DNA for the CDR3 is TGTGCCAGCAGCCCCGGGCCCATCTGCACAGATACGCAGTATTTT.

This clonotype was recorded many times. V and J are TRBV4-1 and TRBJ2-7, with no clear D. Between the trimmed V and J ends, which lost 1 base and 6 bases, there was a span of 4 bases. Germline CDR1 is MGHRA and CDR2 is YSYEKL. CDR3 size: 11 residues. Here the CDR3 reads CASSQAAEQYV. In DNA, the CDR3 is TGCGCCAGCAGCCAAGCTGCCGAGCAGTACGTC.

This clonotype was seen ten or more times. The CDR3 loop reads CASSPIQGDGQPQHF. The CDR3 region has the DNA TGTGCCAGCTCACCAATACAGGGCGACGGTCAGCCCCAGCATTTT. This rearrangement joins TRBV18 to TRBJ1-5; possibly TRBD1 for D (6 bases). The V end lost 2 bases, the J end lost 6 bases, and 14 bases lay between the germline ends. CDR1 KGHSH and CDR2 LQKENI come from the germline V gene. This CDR3 has 15 amino acids.

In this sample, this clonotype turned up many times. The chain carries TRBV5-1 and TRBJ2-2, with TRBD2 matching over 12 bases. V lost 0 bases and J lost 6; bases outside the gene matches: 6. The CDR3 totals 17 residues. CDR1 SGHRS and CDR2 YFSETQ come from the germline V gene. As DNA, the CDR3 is TGCGCCAGCAGCTTGGCCCCTAGCGGGGGGGCTGCCGGGGAGCTGTTTTTT. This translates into CASSLAPSGGAAGELFF. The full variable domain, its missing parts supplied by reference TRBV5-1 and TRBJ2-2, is KAGVTQTPRYLIKTRGQQVTLSCSPISGHRSVSWYQQTPGQGLQFLFEYFSETQRNKGNFPGRFSGRQFSNSRSEMNVSTLELGDSALYLCASSLAPSGGAAGELFFGEGSRLTVL.

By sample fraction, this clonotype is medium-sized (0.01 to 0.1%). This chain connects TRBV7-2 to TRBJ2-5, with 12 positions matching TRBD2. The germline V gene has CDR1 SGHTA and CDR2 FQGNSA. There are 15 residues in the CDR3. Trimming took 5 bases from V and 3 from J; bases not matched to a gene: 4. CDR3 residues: CASSATSGGKETQYF. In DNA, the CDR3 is TGTGCCAGCAGCGCCACTAGCGGGGGGAAAGAGACCCAGTACTTC.

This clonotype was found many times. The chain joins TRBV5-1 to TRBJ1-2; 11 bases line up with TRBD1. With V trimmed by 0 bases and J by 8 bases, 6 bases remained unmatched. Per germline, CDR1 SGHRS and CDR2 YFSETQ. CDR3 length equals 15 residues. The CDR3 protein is CASSLAGTGGEGYTF. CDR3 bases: TGCGCCAGCAGCTTGGCCGGGACAGGGGGGGAAGGCTACACCTTC.

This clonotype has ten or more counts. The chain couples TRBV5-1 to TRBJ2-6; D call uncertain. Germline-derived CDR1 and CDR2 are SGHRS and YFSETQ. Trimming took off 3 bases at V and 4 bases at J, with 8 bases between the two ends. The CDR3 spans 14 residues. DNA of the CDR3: TGCGCCAGCAGCTGGTACAGCGGGGCCAACGTCCTGACTTTC. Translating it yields CASSWYSGANVLTF. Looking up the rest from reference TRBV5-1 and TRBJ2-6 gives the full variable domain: KAGVTQTPRYLIKTRGQQVTLSCSPISGHRSVSWYQQTPGQGLQFLFEYFSETQRNKGNFPGRFSGRQFSNSRSEMNVSTLELGDSALYLCASSWYSGANVLTFGAGSRLTVL.

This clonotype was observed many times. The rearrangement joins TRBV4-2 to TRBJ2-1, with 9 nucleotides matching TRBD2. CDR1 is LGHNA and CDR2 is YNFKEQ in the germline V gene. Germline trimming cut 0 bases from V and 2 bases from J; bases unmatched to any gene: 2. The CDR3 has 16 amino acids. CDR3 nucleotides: TGTGCCAGCAGCCAAGACGGCGGGGGGGCCTACAATGAGCAGTTCTTC. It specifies CASSQDGGGAYNEQFF.

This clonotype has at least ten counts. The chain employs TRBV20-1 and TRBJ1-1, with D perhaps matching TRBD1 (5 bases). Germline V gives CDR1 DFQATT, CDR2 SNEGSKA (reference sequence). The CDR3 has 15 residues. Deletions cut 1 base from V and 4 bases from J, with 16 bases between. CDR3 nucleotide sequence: TGCAGTGCTAGAGTAGGTGGGGGGGTGAGCACTGAAGCTTTCTTT. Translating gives CSARVGGGVSTEAFF.

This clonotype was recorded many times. The CDR3 coding sequence is TGTGCCAGCAGCCTCCAGGGTGACATAAGGAATTCACCCCTCCACTTT. Protein: CASSLQGDIRNSPLHF. V usage is TRBV3-1 and J usage is TRBJ1-6; possible D gene TRBD1, 5 bases. This CDR3 has 16 amino acids. The V gene lost 4 bases and the J gene lost 7 bases, with 17 bases spanning the gap. Germline CDR1 reads LGHDT; CDR2 reads YNNKEL (reference sequence).

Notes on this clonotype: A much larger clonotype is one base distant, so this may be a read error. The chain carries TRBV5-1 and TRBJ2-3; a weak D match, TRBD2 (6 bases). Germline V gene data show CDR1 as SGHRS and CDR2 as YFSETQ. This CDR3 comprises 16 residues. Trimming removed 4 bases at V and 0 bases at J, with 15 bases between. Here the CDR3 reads CASSTGTGHSTDTQYF. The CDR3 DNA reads TGCGCCAGCAGCACTGGGACTGGCCATAGCACAGATACGCAGTATTTT.

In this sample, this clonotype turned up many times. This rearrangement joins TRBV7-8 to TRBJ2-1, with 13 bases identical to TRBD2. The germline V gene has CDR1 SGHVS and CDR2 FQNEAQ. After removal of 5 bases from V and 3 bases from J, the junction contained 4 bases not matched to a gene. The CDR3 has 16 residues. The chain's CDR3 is CASSLWTSGGYNEQFF. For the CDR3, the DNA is TGTGCCAGCAGCCTTTGGACTAGCGGGGGCTACAATGAGCAGTTCTTC.

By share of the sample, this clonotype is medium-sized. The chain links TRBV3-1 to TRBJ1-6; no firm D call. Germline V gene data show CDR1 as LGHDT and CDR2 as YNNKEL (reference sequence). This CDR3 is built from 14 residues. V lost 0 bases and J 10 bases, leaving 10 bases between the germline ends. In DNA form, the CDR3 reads TGTGCCAGCAGCCAAGATAGGGTAGGATCACCCCTCCACTTT. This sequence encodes CASSQDRVGSPLHF.

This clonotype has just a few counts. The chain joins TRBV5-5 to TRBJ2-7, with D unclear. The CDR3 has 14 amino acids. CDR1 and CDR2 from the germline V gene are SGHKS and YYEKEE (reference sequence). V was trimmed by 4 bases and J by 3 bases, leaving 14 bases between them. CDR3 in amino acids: CASSPGLGCYEQYF. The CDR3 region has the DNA TGTGCCAGCAGCCCCGGGCTAGGGTGCTACGAGCAGTACTTC.

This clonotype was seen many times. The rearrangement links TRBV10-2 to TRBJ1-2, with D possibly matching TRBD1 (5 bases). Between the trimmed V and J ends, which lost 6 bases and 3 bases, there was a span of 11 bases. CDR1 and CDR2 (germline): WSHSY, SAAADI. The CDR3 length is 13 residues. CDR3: CASSRQGDYGYTF. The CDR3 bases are TGCGCCAGCAGCCGGCAGGGAGACTATGGCTACACCTTC.

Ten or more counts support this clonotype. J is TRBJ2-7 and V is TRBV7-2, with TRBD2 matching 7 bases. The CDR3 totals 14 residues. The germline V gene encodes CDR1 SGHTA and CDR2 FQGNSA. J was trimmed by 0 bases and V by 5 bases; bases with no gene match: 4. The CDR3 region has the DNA TGTGCCAGCAGCGCAGCGGGGACCTCCTACGAGCAGTACTTC. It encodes CASSAAGTSYEQYF.

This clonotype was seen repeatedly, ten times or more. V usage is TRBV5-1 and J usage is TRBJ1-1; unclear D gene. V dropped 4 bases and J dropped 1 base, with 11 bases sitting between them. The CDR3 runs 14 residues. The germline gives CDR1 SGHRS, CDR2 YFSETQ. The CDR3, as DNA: TGCGCCAGCAGCAATCAGGACGGGAACACTGAAGCTTTCTTT. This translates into CASSNQDGNTEAFF. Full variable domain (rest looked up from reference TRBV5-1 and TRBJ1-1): KAGVTQTPRYLIKTRGQQVTLSCSPISGHRSVSWYQQTPGQGLQFLFEYFSETQRNKGNFPGRFSGRQFSNSRSEMNVSTLELGDSALYLCASSNQDGNTEAFFGQGTRLTVV.

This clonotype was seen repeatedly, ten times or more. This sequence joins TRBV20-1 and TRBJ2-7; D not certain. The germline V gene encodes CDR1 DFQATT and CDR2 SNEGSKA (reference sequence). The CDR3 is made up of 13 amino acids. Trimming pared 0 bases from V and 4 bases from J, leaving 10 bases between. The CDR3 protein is CSARERTDYEQYF. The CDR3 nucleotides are TGCAGTGCTAGAGAGAGGACGGATTACGAGCAGTACTTC.

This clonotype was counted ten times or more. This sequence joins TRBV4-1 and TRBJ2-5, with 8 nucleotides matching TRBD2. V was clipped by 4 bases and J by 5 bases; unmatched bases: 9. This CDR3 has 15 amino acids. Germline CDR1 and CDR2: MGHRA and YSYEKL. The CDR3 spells CASSLIGLARETQYF. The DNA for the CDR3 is TGCGCCAGCAGCCTCATCGGACTAGCCCGGGAGACCCAGTACTTC.

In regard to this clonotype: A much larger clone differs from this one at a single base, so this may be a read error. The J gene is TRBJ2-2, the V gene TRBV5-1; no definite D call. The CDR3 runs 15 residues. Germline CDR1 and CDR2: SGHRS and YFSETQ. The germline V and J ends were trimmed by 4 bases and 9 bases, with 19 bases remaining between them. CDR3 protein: CASSPGEPKAWELFF. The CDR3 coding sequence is TGCGCCAGCAGCCCCGGAGAGCCCAAGGCCTGGGAGCTGTTTTTT. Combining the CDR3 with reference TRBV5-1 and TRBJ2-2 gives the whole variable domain KAGVTQTPRYLIKTRGQQVTLSCSPISGHRSVSWYQQTPGQGLQFLFEYFSETQRNKGNFPGRFSGRQFSNSRSEMNVSTLELGDSALYLCASSPGEPKAWELFFGEGSRLTVL.

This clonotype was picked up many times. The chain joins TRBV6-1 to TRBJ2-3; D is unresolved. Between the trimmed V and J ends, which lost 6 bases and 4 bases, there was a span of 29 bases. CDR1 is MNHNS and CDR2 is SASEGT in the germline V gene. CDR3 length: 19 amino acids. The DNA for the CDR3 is TGTGCCAGCAGGGCGTCTGGTTACCGAGGAGAATCCCCAGCAGATACGCAGTATTTT. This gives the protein CASRASGYRGESPADTQYF.

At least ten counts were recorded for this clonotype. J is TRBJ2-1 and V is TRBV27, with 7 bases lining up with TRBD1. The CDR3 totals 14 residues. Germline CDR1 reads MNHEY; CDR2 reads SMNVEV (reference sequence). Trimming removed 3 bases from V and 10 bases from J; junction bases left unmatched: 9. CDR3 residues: CASSFGQAGPEQFF. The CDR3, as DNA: TGTGCCAGCAGTTTCGGACAGGCCGGCCCAGAGCAGTTCTTC.

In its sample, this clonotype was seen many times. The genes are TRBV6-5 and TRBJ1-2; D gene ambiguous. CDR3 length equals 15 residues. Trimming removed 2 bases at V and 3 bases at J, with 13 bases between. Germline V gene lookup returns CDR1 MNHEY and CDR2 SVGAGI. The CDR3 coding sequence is TGTGCCAGCAGTTACGGGCCCCTTGGGGACTATGGCTACACCTTC. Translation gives CASSYGPLGDYGYTF.

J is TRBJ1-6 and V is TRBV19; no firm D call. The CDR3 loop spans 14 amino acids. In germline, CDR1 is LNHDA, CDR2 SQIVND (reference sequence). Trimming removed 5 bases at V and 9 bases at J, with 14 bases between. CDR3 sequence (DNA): TGTGCCAGTAGTCCAGCAGGTCGGGCTTCACCCCTCCACTTT. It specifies CASSPAGRASPLHF. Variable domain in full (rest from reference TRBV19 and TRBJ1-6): DGGITQSPKYLFRKEGQNVTLSCEQNLNHDAMYWYRQDPGQGLRLIYYSQIVNDFQKGDIAEGYSVSREKKESFPLTVTSAQKNPTAFYLCASSPAGRASPLHFGNGTRLTVT.